A selection of T cell receptor beta chains follows, all from one sample in a study of CD8+ T cells in alopecia areata. This table comes from immunoSEQ multiplex PCR, and its TCRdb copy is limited to in-frame clones, with some not included. The sample comprises some 88,000 clones, 44% of which are singletons, and 18% rests with the top ten. Sequenced here: CD8+ T cells sorted from blood, sampled at week 24, from a patient treated with tofacitinib. Every receptor here comes from a human donor with alopecia areata. Each CDR3 is given with its conserved first and last residue. The D gene is left open where the match is weak. Size values are once, few and many counts, or a class for expanded clones, and some rows have none.

j_call	clone_size	d_call	v_call	cdr3_nt	cdr3_aa
TRBJ2-7	NA	TRBD2	TRBV4-1	TGCGCCAGCAGCCTTCAACTAGCGGGAGCGGTAGGTGAGCAGTACTTC	CASSLQLAGAVGEQYF
TRBJ2-7	NA	TRBD2	TRBV9	TGTGCCAGCAGCTCCGGGACTAGCCCTCTCTACGAGCAGTACTTC	CASSSGTSPLYEQYF
TRBJ1-1	many	NA	TRBV7-8	TGTGCCAGCAGCTCTGGGGCTAGTTTGGGCACTGAAGCTTTCTTT	CASSSGASLGTEAFF
TRBJ2-1	NA	TRBD1	TRBV7-9	TGTGCCAGCAGCTTCCCCGGGACAGGCTACAATGAGCAGTTCTTC	CASSFPGTGYNEQFF
TRBJ2-1	few	NA	TRBV18	TGTGCCAGCTCACGGAAGGGTTTGGAGCAGTTCTTC	CASSRKGLEQFF
TRBJ2-7	once	NA	TRBV30	TGTGCCTGGAGGGAAACCGTGGGAGAGCAGTACTTC	CAWRETVGEQYF
TRBJ1-3	NA	TRBD1	TRBV7-9	TGTGCCAGCAGCTACGGACAGGGGGACTCACGGAACACCATATATTTT	CASSYGQGDSRNTIYF
TRBJ2-1	few	NA	TRBV4-1	TGCGCCAGCAGCCAAGGCCCTGAGCAGTTCTTC	CASSQGPEQFF
TRBJ2-1	NA	TRBD2	TRBV9	TGTGCCAGCAGCCCATTTTCGGGAGGAGACAATGAGCAGTTCTTC	CASSPFSGGDNEQFF
TRBJ2-1	NA	TRBD1	TRBV6-5	TGTGCCAGCCACGGGACAGACAATGAGCAGTTCTTC	CASHGTDNEQFF
TRBJ2-5	NA	NA	TRBV13	TGTGCCAGCAGCTTTCGTCGTGGGGAGAGGGAGACCCAGTACTTC	CASSFRRGERETQYF
TRBJ2-7	few	TRBD1	TRBV6-1	TGTGCCAGCAGTGAACCGACCGGACAGGGGGCCTACGAGCAGTACTTC	CASSEPTGQGAYEQYF
TRBJ2-1	few	TRBD2	TRBV29-1	TGCAGCGTCCTCGGGACTAGCGGTTTAGATGAGCAGTTCTTC	CSVLGTSGLDEQFF
TRBJ2-2	few	NA	TRBV13	TGTGCCAGCAGCTCCATTGCCGGGGAGCTGTTTTTT	CASSSIAGELFF
TRBJ2-3	NA	NA	TRBV14	TGTGCCAGCAGCCCCCAAGACCGTCGAGCTACGTATACGCAGTATTTT	CASSPQDRRATYTQYF
TRBJ2-5	NA	NA	TRBV9	TGTGCCAGCAGCGCCCAGCCCAGGGGTTTGGAGACCCAGTACTTC	CASSAQPRGLETQYF
TRBJ1-1	NA	NA	TRBV7-9	TGTGCCAGCAGCCGCAGCGTCGGGCAAGACACTGAAGCTTTCTTT	CASSRSVGQDTEAFF
TRBJ2-7	NA	TRBD1	TRBV4-1	TGCGCCAGCAGCCAAGTGGTGGGACAGGGATGGGAGCAGTACTTC	CASSQVVGQGWEQYF
TRBJ1-1	few	NA	TRBV20-1	TGCAGTGCTAGATTGAACACTGAAGCTTTCTTT	CSARLNTEAFF
TRBJ1-1	NA	TRBD1	TRBV11-2	TGTGCCAGCAGCTCCCGTCCCGGGACAGGTATGAACACTGAAGCTTTCTTT	CASSSRPGTGMNTEAFF
TRBJ2-1	few	NA	TRBV9	TGTGCCAGCAGCGTACCTTCGGGTGGTGAGCAGTTCTTC	CASSVPSGGEQFF
TRBJ2-7	NA	TRBD2	TRBV4-1	TGCGCCAGCAGCCCCTCCGGGACTAGCGGGAGCTTGAGCGAGCAGTACTTC	CASSPSGTSGSLSEQYF
TRBJ2-1	NA	NA	TRBV5-1	TGCGCCAGCACCGGGGAAGGCAATGAGCAGTTCTTC	CASTGEGNEQFF
TRBJ2-4	NA	NA	TRBV7-9	TGTGCCAGCAGCCCCGGATTACCCGGCATCCAAAACATTCAGTACTTC	CASSPGLPGIQNIQYF
TRBJ2-3	NA	NA	TRBV30	TGTGCCTGGAGTCCCAGGGCAGATACGCAGTATTTT	CAWSPRADTQYF
TRBJ1-2	NA	NA	TRBV4-1	TGCGCCAGCAGCCAGGCCGGGACACCCTATGGCTACACCTTC	CASSQAGTPYGYTF
TRBJ2-7	few	NA	TRBV7-9	TGTGCCAGCGGAGTGGAGTACCGGGACATGATCTACGAGCAGTACTTC	CASGVEYRDMIYEQYF
TRBJ2-3	NA	NA	TRBV9	TGTGCCAGCAGCGTCCAGCGGAGCACAGATACGCAGTATTTT	CASSVQRSTDTQYF